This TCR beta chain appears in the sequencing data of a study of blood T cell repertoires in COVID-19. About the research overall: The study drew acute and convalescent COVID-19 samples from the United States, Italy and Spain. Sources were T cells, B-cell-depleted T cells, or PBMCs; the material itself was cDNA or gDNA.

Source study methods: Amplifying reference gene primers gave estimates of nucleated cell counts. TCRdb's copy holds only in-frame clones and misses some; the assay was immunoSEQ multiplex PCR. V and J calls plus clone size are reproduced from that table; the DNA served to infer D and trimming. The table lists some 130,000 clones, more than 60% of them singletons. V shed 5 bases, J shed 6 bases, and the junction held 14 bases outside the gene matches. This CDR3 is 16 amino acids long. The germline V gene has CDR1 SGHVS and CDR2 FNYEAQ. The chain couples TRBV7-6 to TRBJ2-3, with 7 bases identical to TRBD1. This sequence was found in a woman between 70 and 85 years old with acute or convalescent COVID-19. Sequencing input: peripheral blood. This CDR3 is CASSLETQGPGDTQYF. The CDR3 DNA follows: TGTGCCAGCAGCCTTGAAACACAGGGGCCGGGGGATACGCAGTATTTT.